These T cell receptor beta chains were read from a single sample in a study of blood T cell repertoires in COVID-19. Sequencing was performed with immunoSEQ multiplex PCR; in TCRdb, only in-frame clones are kept and a portion is missing. This repertoire shows around 47,000 clones, roughly 86% found once; its top ten account for around 10%. The sample consisted of peripheral blood. The receptors come from an elderly man with active or convalescent COVID-19. The CDR3 runs from the conserved cysteine through the conserved F or W. Fields, in order: CDR3 protein, CDR3 DNA, D gene, V gene, J gene, clone size. D genes are given only for firm matches. Clone size is not always given. Where it is, it says once, few, many or a class for expanded clones.

cdr3_aa: CASSQHKGQRGINIQYF
cdr3_nt: TGTGCCAGCTCACAGCACAAAGGGCAAAGGGGTATAAACATTCAGTACTTC
d_call: -
v_call: TRBV18
j_call: TRBJ2-4
clone_size: -

cdr3_aa: CASSLGQLGGEKLFF
cdr3_nt: TGTGCCAGCAGCTTAGGACAATTAGGGGGAGAAAAACTGTTTTTT
d_call: -
v_call: TRBV7-2
j_call: TRBJ1-4
clone_size: once

cdr3_aa: CASSRRRGPSGGRTDTQYF
cdr3_nt: TGTGCCAGCAGTCGACGTCGGGGCCCTAGCGGGGGACGCACAGATACGCAGTATTTT
d_call: TRBD2
v_call: TRBV27
j_call: TRBJ2-3
clone_size: -

cdr3_aa: CASKARGSQETQYF
cdr3_nt: TGTGCCAGCAAGGCGAGGGGGTCCCAAGAGACCCAGTACTTC
d_call: -
v_call: TRBV2
j_call: TRBJ2-5
clone_size: -

cdr3_aa: CASKVRQGDTNYGYTF
cdr3_nt: TGTGCCAGTAAGGTGCGACAGGGAGATACTAACTATGGCTACACCTTC
d_call: TRBD1
v_call: TRBV19
j_call: TRBJ1-2
clone_size: -

cdr3_aa: CASSLGQGSYSPLHF
cdr3_nt: TGCGCCAGCAGCCTAGGACAGGGAAGCTACTCACCCCTCCACTTT
d_call: TRBD1
v_call: TRBV5-1
j_call: TRBJ1-6
clone_size: few

cdr3_aa: CASSLPSGQETQYF
cdr3_nt: TGTGCCAGCAGCTTACCTAGCGGGCAAGAGACCCAGTACTTC
d_call: TRBD2
v_call: TRBV7-9
j_call: TRBJ2-5
clone_size: -

cdr3_aa: CASSQQPGGGPEAFF
cdr3_nt: TGCGCCAGCAGCCAACAGCCAGGCGGGGGGCCAGAAGCTTTCTTT
d_call: -
v_call: TRBV4-1
j_call: TRBJ1-1
clone_size: -

cdr3_aa: CASSLLGGTEAFF
cdr3_nt: TGCGCCAGCAGCTTACTGGGGGGTACTGAAGCTTTCTTT
d_call: -
v_call: TRBV5-1
j_call: TRBJ1-1
clone_size: -

cdr3_aa: CASSFADRKSYEQYF
cdr3_nt: TGTGCCAGCAGTTTCGCGGACAGGAAGAGCTACGAGCAGTACTTC
d_call: TRBD1
v_call: TRBV28
j_call: TRBJ2-7
clone_size: -

cdr3_aa: CASSQTSGRTDTQYF
cdr3_nt: TGTGCCAGTAGCCAAACTAGCGGGAGAACAGATACGCAGTATTTT
d_call: TRBD2
v_call: TRBV19
j_call: TRBJ2-3
clone_size: -

cdr3_aa: CAIPGQGAIGTGELFF
cdr3_nt: TGTGCCATCCCGGGACAGGGGGCTATAGGCACCGGGGAGCTGTTTTTT
d_call: TRBD1
v_call: TRBV28
j_call: TRBJ2-2
clone_size: -

cdr3_aa: CASSSSGVAGGRTDTQYF
cdr3_nt: TGTGCCAGCAGCTCCTCAGGGGTGGCGGGAGGGCGGACAGATACGCAGTATTTT
d_call: TRBD2
v_call: TRBV7-2
j_call: TRBJ2-3
clone_size: -

cdr3_aa: CASTPRLATYEQYF
cdr3_nt: TGTGCCAGCACCCCGAGACTAGCGACCTACGAGCAGTACTTC
d_call: TRBD2
v_call: TRBV28
j_call: TRBJ2-7
clone_size: -

cdr3_aa: CASSPTGLGNQPQHF
cdr3_nt: TGTGCCAGCAGTCCCACAGGGTTGGGCAATCAGCCCCAGCATTTT
d_call: -
v_call: TRBV28
j_call: TRBJ1-5
clone_size: once

cdr3_aa: CASSPGQGLEKLFF
cdr3_nt: TGCGCCAGCAGCCCCGGACAGGGTCTTGAAAAACTGTTTTTT
d_call: TRBD1
v_call: TRBV5-1
j_call: TRBJ1-4
clone_size: -

cdr3_aa: CASSLSGTSGFTDTQYF
cdr3_nt: TGCGCCAGCAGCCTGAGCGGGACTAGCGGGTTCACAGATACGCAGTATTTT
d_call: TRBD2
v_call: TRBV4-1
j_call: TRBJ2-3
clone_size: -

cdr3_aa: CASSTQGTGNTIYF
cdr3_nt: TGTGCCAGCAGTACGCAGGGCACTGGAAACACCATATATTTT
d_call: -
v_call: TRBV2
j_call: TRBJ1-3
clone_size: -

cdr3_aa: CASQLRVTNVLTF
cdr3_nt: TGTGCCAGCCAGCTCCGGGTTACCAACGTCCTGACTTTC
d_call: -
v_call: TRBV7-9
j_call: TRBJ2-6
clone_size: -

cdr3_aa: CASTPLWAGPSNSYEQYF
cdr3_nt: TGTGCCAGTACCCCACTTTGGGCAGGGCCCTCTAACTCCTACGAGCAGTACTTC
d_call: -
v_call: TRBV19
j_call: TRBJ2-7
clone_size: few

cdr3_aa: CASSIATGEGSTDTQYF
cdr3_nt: TGTGCCAGTAGTATAGCAACCGGGGAAGGGAGCACAGATACGCAGTATTTT
d_call: -
v_call: TRBV19
j_call: TRBJ2-3
clone_size: -

cdr3_aa: CATSDPGQNYEQYF
cdr3_nt: TGTGCCACCAGTGACCCGGGACAAAACTACGAGCAGTACTTC
d_call: -
v_call: TRBV24-1
j_call: TRBJ2-7
clone_size: -

cdr3_aa: CASSPLNQPQHF
cdr3_nt: TGTGCCAGCAGTCCTCTCAATCAGCCCCAGCATTTT
d_call: -
v_call: TRBV27
j_call: TRBJ1-5
clone_size: -

cdr3_aa: CASSPNPGAGKNTEAFF
cdr3_nt: TGCGCCAGCAGCCCTAACCCTGGGGCAGGAAAGAACACTGAAGCTTTCTTT
d_call: -
v_call: TRBV5-1
j_call: TRBJ1-1
clone_size: -

cdr3_aa: CASSRVLAILEFF
cdr3_nt: TGTGCCAGCAGCCGGGTCCTAGCAATACTTGAGTTCTTC
d_call: -
v_call: TRBV5-8
j_call: TRBJ2-1
clone_size: -

cdr3_aa: CASSEGGLFFSGANVLTF
cdr3_nt: TGTGCCAGCAGCGAAGGGGGACTTTTCTTCTCTGGGGCCAACGTCCTGACTTTC
d_call: -
v_call: TRBV6-1
j_call: TRBJ2-6
clone_size: -

cdr3_aa: CASSQGTGRDEQYF
cdr3_nt: TGTGCCAGCAGCCAAGGAACAGGTCGGGACGAGCAGTACTTC
d_call: -
v_call: TRBV3-1/TRBV3-2
j_call: TRBJ2-7
clone_size: -